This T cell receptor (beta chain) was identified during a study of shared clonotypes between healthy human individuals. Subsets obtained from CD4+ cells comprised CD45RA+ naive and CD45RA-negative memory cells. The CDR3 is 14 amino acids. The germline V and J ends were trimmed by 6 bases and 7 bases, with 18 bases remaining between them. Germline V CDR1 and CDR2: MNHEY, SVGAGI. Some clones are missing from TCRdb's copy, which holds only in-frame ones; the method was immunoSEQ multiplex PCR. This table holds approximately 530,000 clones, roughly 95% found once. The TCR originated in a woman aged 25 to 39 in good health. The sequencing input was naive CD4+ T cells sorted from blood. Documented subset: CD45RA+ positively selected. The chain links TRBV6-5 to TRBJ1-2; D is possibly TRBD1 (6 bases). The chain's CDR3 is CASRATGMGSGYTF. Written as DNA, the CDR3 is TGTGCCAGCAGGGCGACAGGAATGGGGAGTGGCTACACCTTC.